This T cell receptor (beta chain) is from a study of response to subunit inactivated influenza vaccine. With 4 bases clipped from V and 4 bases from J, the junction kept 2 bases outside the gene matches. In germline, CDR1 is SEHNR, CDR2 FQNEAQ (reference sequence). The length of the CDR3 is 14 residues. TCRdb ran MiXCR on the RT-PCR reads and lists one entry per CDR3 protein. Among hundreds of thousands of distinct CDR3 sequences, 16% were seen once, and the ten largest hold 3%. This clonotype was seen a few times. The source material was CD4+ T cells sorted from PBMCs, sampled around 25 months after vaccination. This TCR was recovered from a man aged 50-75 years who received an inactivated influenza vaccine. The genes are TRBV7-9 and TRBJ2-3; 10 nucleotides match TRBD2. In nucleotides, the CDR3 is TGTGCCAGCAGCTACGGGACTAGCGCAGATACGCAGTATTTT. Protein: CASSYGTSADTQYF.